The entry below gives a single T cell receptor beta chain sequence along with its context. Its matching antigen is unknown. There are 13 residues in the CDR3. Germline-derived CDR1 and CDR2 are SQVTM and ANQGSEA. V lost 1 base to trimming and J lost 8 bases, with 13 bases between them. The data are from a study of T cell responses to AZD1222 COVID-19 vaccine. Study background: Pooling covered second doses at about 4 or about 12 weeks.

Sequencing was performed with immunoSEQ multiplex PCR; in TCRdb, only in-frame clones are kept and a portion is missing. The sample lists more than 110,000 clones, 93% occurring once. Study outcomes and limitations: In all cases, repertoires were sampled only after the peak T cell response. Of spike-specific TCRs, nearly half reportedly target regions left unmutated in variants. Vaccination with two AZD1222 doses was followed by a rise in Spike-specific TCR breadth and depth.

The clonotype originates from an adult in good health. The chain joins TRBV29-1 to TRBJ2-3, with a possible D match to TRBD2 (6 bases). Sequenced here: peripheral blood, sampled on day 0 of AZD1222 vaccination. DNA for the CDR3: TGCAGCGTTGAAGCCGCTAGCGTGGTTACGCAGTATTTT. It is translated as CSVEAASVVTQYF.